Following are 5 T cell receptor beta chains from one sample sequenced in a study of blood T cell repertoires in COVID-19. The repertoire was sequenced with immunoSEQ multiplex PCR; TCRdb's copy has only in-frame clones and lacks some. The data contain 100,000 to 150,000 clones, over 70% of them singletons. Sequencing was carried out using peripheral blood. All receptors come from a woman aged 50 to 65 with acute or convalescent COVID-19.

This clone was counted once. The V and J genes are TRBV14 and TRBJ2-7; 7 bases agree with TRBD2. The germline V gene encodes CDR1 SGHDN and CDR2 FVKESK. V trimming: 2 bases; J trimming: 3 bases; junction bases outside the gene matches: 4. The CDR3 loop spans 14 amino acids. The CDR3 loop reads CASSQLGGIYEQYF. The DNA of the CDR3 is TGTGCCAGCAGCCAACTGGGAGGGATCTACGAGCAGTACTTC.

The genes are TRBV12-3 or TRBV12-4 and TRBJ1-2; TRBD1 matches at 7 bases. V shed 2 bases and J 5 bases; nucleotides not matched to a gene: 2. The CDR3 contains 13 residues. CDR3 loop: CASSLRTGYGYTF. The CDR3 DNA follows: TGTGCCAGCAGTTTACGGACAGGATATGGCTACACCTTC.

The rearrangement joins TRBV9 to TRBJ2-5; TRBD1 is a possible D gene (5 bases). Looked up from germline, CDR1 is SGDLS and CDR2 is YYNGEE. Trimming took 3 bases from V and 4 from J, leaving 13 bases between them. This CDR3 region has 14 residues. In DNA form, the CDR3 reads TGTGCCAGCAGCGCTTCAGGGTTTGGAGAGACCCAGTACTTC. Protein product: CASSASGFGETQYF.

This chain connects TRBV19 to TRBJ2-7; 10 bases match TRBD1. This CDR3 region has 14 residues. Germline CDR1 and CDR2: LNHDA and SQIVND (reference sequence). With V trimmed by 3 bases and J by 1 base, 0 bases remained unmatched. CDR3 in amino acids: CASSMDRGSYEQYF. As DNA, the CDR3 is TGTGCCAGTAGTATGGACAGGGGGTCCTACGAGCAGTACTTC.

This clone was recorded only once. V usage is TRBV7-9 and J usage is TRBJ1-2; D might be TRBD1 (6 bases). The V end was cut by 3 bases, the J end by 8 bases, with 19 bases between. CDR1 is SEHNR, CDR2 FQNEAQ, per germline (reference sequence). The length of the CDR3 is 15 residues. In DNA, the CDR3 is TGTGCCAGCAGCTTTACGAAAGGGGGTCGTCCCGGCTACACCTTC. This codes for CASSFTKGGRPGYTF.